This T cell receptor (beta chain) was profiled in a study of metastatic and nonmetastatic thyroid tumors. Study-wide background: Repertoires were compared across blood and tumor or nodule tissue from malignant and benign thyroid patients.

General study points: Patients with malignant thyroid tumors reportedly had significantly higher TCR beta diversity than those with benign nodules, in blood and tumor.

No patient had received any treatment before thyroid surgery. Trimming removed 6 bases from V and 2 bases from J, with 8 bases in between. CDR3 length: 13 residues. Per the authors' pipeline: Clinicopathological groups of papillary thyroid cancer showed CDR3 differences that were used to build a distant-metastasis classifier. MiXCR re-clonotyped the PCR reads for TCRdb. The V and J calls were not made by the authors but by TCRdb's processing. The sample has over 30,000 clones; approximately 20% are singletons. At least ten counts were recorded for this clone. No antigen is known for it. The clonotype comes from a female donor with papillary thyroid cancer or a benign thyroid nodule (not recorded which). Some clones in this sample may be carry-over from other donors' samples. The gene calls are TRBV12-3 or TRBV12-4 and TRBJ1-5; possible D gene TRBD1, 5 bases. The sample consisted of tumor tissue. In DNA form, the CDR3 reads TGTGCCAGCAGCAGGGTCCGCAATCAGCCCCAGCATTTT. It translates to CASSRVRNQPQHF.